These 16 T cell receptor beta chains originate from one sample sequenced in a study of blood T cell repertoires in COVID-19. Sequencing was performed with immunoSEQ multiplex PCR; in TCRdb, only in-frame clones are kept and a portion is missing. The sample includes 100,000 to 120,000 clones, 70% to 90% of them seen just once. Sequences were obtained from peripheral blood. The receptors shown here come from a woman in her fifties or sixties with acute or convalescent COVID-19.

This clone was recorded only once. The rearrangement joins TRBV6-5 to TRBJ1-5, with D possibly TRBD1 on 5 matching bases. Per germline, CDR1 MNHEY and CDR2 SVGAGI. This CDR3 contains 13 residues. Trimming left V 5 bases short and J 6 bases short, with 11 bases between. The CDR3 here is CASSQGPGQPQHF. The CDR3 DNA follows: TGTGCCAGCAGTCAGGGTCCTGGTCAGCCCCAGCATTTT.

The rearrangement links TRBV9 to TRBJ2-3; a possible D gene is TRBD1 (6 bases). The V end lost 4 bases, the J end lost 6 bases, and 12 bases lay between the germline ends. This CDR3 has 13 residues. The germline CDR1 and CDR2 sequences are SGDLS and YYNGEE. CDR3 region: CASSPRTVDTQYF. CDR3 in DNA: TGTGCCAGCAGCCCCCGGACAGTGGATACGCAGTATTTT. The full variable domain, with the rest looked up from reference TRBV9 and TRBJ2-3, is DSGVTQTPKHLITATGQRVTLRCSPRSGDLSVYWYQQSLDQGLQFLIQYYNGEERAKGNILERFSAQQFPDLHSELNLSSLELGDSALYFCASSPRTVDTQYFGPGTRLTVL.

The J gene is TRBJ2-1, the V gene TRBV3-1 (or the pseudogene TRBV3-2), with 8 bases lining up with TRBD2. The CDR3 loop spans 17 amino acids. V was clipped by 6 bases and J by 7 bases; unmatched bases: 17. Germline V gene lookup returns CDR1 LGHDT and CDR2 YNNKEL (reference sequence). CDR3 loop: CASSLFSGGGIINEQFF. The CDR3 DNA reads TGTGCCAGCAGTCTATTCTCCGGCGGGGGGATAATAAATGAGCAGTTCTTC.

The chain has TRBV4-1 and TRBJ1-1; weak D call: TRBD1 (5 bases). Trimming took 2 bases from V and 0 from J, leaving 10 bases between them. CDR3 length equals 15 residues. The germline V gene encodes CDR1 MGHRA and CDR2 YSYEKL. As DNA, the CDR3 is TGCGCCAGCAGCCAAAGACAGTTTATGAACACTGAAGCTTTCTTT. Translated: CASSQRQFMNTEAFF.

The CDR3 DNA sequence: TGCAGCGTTGAAGACAGGGGAAGCTATGGCTACACCTTC. It encodes CSVEDRGSYGYTF. This chain links TRBV29-1 with TRBJ1-2, with D maybe TRBD1 (6 bases). The CDR3 is 13 residues long. CDR1 SQVTM and CDR2 ANQGSEA come from the germline V gene. V lost 0 bases and J lost 4, with 9 bases in between. The complete variable domain, with remaining parts taken from reference TRBV29-1 and TRBJ1-2, reads SAVISQKPSRDICQRGTSLTIQCQVDSQVTMMFWYRQQPGQSLTLIATANQGSEATYESGFVIDKFPISRPNLTFSTLTVSNMSPEDSSIYLCSVEDRGSYGYTFGSGTRLTVV.

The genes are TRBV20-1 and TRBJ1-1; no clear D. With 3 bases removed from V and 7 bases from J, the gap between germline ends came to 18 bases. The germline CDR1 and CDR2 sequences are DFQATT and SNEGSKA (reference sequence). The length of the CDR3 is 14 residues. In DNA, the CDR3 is TGCAGTGCTAGTCTTCTGACGGGAATCGGTGAAGCTTTCTTT. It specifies CSASLLTGIGEAFF.

Here the CDR3 DNA reads TGTGCCAGCAGCGTAGGGTGGCAGGGAAACACCATATATTTT. It encodes CASSVGWQGNTIYF. This chain connects TRBV9 to TRBJ1-3; D remains ambiguous. V lost 0 bases and J 4 bases, leaving 8 bases between the germline ends. CDR3 size: 14 residues. Germline loops: CDR1 SGDLS, CDR2 YYNGEE.

The chain's CDR3 is CASSSPGLGTDTQYF. The CDR3 DNA follows: TGTGCCAGCAGCTCACCGGGACTAGGAACAGATACGCAGTATTTT. This chain connects TRBV7-2 to TRBJ2-3; 8 bases map to TRBD2. Germline assignment: CDR1 SGHTA and CDR2 FQGNSA. V lost 4 bases to trimming and J lost 3 bases; unmatched junction nucleotides: 6. This CDR3 has 15 amino acids. Full variable domain (outside the CDR3, taken from reference TRBV7-2 and TRBJ2-3): GAGVSQSPSNKVTEKGKDVELRCDPISGHTALYWYRQSLGQGLEFLIYFQGNSAPDKSGLPSDRFSAERTGGSVSTLTIQRTQQEDSAVYLCASSSPGLGTDTQYFGPGTRLTVL.

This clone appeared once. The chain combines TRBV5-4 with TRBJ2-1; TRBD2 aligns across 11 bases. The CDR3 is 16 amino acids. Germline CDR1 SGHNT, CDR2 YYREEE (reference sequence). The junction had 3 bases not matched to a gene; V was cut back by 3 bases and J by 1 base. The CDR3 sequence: CASSSGTSGSYNEQFF. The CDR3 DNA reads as TGTGCCAGCAGCTCCGGGACTAGCGGTTCCTACAATGAGCAGTTCTTC.

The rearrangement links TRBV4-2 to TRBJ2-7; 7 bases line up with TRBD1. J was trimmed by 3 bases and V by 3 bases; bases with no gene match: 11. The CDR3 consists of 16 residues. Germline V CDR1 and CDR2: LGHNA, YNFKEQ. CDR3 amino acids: CASSHFSGTDIYEQYF. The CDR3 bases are TGTGCCAGCAGCCATTTTTCCGGGACAGACATCTACGAGCAGTACTTC.

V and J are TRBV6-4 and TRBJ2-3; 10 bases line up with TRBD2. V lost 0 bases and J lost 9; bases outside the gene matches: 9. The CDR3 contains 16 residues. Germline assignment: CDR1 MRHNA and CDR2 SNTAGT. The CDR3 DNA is TGTGCCAGCAGTGACTCAGCAAGCGGGAGGGCCGAGACGCAGTATTTT. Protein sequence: CASSDSASGRAETQYF.

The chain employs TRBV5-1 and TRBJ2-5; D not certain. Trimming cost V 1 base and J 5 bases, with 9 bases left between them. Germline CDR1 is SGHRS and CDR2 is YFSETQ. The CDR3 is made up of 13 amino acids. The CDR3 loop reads CASSLRSLETQYF. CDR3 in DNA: TGCGCCAGCAGCTTGAGGAGCTTGGAGACCCAGTACTTC.

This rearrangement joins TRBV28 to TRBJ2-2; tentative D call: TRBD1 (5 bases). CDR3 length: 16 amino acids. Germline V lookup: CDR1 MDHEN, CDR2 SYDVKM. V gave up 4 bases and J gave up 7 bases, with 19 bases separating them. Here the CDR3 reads CASSWGEGVAGGELFF. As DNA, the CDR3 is TGTGCCAGCAGTTGGGGCGAAGGCGTCGCAGGCGGGGAGCTGTTTTTT.

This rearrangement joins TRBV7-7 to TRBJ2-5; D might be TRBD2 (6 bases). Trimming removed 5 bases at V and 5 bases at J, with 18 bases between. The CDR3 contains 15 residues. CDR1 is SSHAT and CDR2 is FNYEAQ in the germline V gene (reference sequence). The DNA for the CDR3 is TGTGCCAGCAGCCCTCCGGGACTCCGAAGGGAGACCCAGTACTTC. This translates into CASSPPGLRRETQYF.

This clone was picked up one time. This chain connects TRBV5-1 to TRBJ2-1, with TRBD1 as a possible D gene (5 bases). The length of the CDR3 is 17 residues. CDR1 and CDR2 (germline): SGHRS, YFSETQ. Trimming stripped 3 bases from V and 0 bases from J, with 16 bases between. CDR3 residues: CASSSIYSDSSYNEQFF. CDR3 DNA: TGCGCCAGCAGCTCCATCTACTCCGACAGCTCCTACAATGAGCAGTTCTTC.

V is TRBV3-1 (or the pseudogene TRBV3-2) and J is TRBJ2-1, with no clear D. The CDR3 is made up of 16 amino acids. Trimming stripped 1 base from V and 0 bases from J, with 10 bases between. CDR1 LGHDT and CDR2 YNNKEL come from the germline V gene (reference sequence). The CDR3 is CASSQATFGSYNEQFF. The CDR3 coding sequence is TGTGCCAGCAGCCAAGCAACTTTCGGCTCCTACAATGAGCAGTTCTTC.